The rows below give T cell receptor beta chains drawn from one sample of a study of CXCR3-negative and CXCR3-positive naive CD8 T cells. Following a re-call of the 5' RACE reads, TCRdb has one entry per CDR3 protein and lacks DNA. This repertoire comprises some 150,000 distinct CDR3 sequences; its ten largest clones make up around 0.28%. The sample consisted of naive CXCR3+ CD8+ T cells from blood. These receptors originate from a human donor in good health. Some clones in this sample may be carry-over from other donors' samples. CDR3s include the opening cysteine and the closing phenylalanine or tryptophan.

TRBJ2-1 TRBV4-1 CASSPTSRVEQFF
TRBJ2-5 TRBV7-9 CASISRLGWEETQYF
TRBJ1-2 TRBV13 CASSVQTGAYGYTF
TRBJ1-6 TRBV4-3 CASSQDVGTYYNSPLHF
TRBJ1-1 TRBV20-1 CSARDRYWALNTEAFF
TRBJ2-7 TRBV5-5 CASSLEGASSYEQYF
TRBJ2-1 TRBV15 CATSRDKGGYNEQFF
TRBJ2-7 TRBV29-1 CSVLGPVYEQYF
TRBJ2-1 TRBV7-2 CASSLIAGGRDEQFF
TRBJ1-2 TRBV7-2 CASSEPGQGNYGYTF
TRBJ2-7 TRBV7-6 CASSDDRPYEQYF
TRBJ2-7 TRBV6-5 CATGLGETNEQYF
TRBJ2-7 TRBV9 CASSAGQVPSYEQYF
TRBJ2-1 TRBV7-2 CARRTSGGNEQFF
TRBJ2-2 TRBV28 CASRGRGRGELFF
TRBJ2-3 TRBV4-1 CASAQGPLPLDTQYF
TRBJ2-5 TRBV18 CASSPGLAGATQETQYF
TRBJ1-1 TRBV4-2 CASSQKAGTGNTEAFF
TRBJ2-1 TRBV27 CASSLAQSLYNEQFF
TRBJ2-3 TRBV29-1 CSVEDLRAEPDTQYF
TRBJ2-5 TRBV7-8 CASSLTHPEETQYF
TRBJ2-7 TRBV5-1 CASSLELLHEQYF
TRBJ2-2 TRBV7-9 CARHVADTGELFF
TRBJ2-5 TRBV30 CAWSDPISAQETQYF
TRBJ1-1 TRBV11-2 CASSGQGLNTEAFF
TRBJ1-2 TRBV7-9 CASSQLKDGYTF
TRBJ1-5 TRBV28 CASSFSPHQGYSNQPQHF
TRBJ2-2 TRBV7-3 CASSSVGGYTGELFF
TRBJ2-7 TRBV13 CASSPQVSYEQYF
TRBJ1-1 TRBV9 CASSEDGLNTEAFF
TRBJ1-1 TRBV9 CASSPQGLGSTEAFF
TRBJ2-1 TRBV2 CASKRSSYNEQFF
TRBJ2-2 TRBV29-1 CSVDGTGSGELFF
TRBJ2-2 TRBV5-1 CASSLSGGLTGELFF
TRBJ2-7 TRBV5-1 CASSPKTGQGSYEQYF
TRBJ1-1 TRBV20-1 CSARGDRDFEAFF
TRBJ1-2 TRBV13 CASTSRDSIDGYTF
TRBJ2-3 TRBV7-2 CASSQTGGDKDTQYF
TRBJ2-5 TRBV14 CASSLPAAGGLETQYF
TRBJ2-1 TRBV11-3 CASSEPGQGASEQFF
TRBJ2-5 TRBV29-1 CSVEEPSGRETQYF
TRBJ2-1 TRBV15 CATSRDDGGYYNEQFF
TRBJ1-3 TRBV4-2 CASSQDSRLNSGNTIYF
TRBJ1-2 TRBV29-1 CSVELTATGLGYTF
TRBJ1-5 TRBV14 CASSAGASQPQHF
TRBJ2-1 TRBV9 CASSLRGTVYNEQFF
TRBJ2-2 TRBV5-1 CASTEGNTGELFF
TRBJ1-6 TRBV7-6 CASRQIIGGNSPLHF
TRBJ2-7 TRBV7-9 CASSRLKTGSYEQYF
TRBJ1-2 TRBV7-9 CASSLAMNNGYTF
TRBJ2-2 TRBV5-6 CASNFGGNTGELFF
TRBJ2-2 TRBV28 CASSLGRTSGSAGELFF
TRBJ2-1 TRBV3-1 CASSEGWGYEQFF
TRBJ1-1 TRBV30 CAWSGGMNTEAFF